The T cell receptor (beta chain) under discussion was sequenced for a study of CXCR3-negative and CXCR3-positive naive CD8 T cells. For the study at large: Total TRB output reached some 140 million reads, about 1.5 +/- 0.3 million per library. Study-wide results and caveats: CXCR3-negative naive cells had less hydrophobic TRB CDR3s than did CXCR3-positive naive cells. Sequencing showed both naive subsets with comparably high diversity, and memory CD8+ cells much lower. CXCR3-negative and CXCR3-positive naive cells shared comparable TRBV-TRBJ usage, but memory cells did not.

A remark on this clonotype: Its antigen is unidentified.

The authors prepared UMI-labeled TRB cDNA libraries by 5' RACE. One entry per CDR3 protein, without DNA, is what TCRdb gives after re-calling the 5' RACE reads. This table holds around 120,000 distinct CDR3 sequences. The length of the CDR3 is 20 residues. The germline V gene has CDR1 MDHEN and CDR2 SYDVKM. This chain links TRBV28 with TRBJ1-1; the D call of TRBD1 rests on TCRdb alone, since no DNA is present to check it. The receptor was isolated from a human donor in good health. Some clones in this sample may be carry-over from other donors' samples. Material for sequencing was naive CXCR3+ CD8+ T cells from blood. Subset denoted: CD45RO-CCR7+CD27+CD95- naive CD8+ T cells expressing CXCR3 (TNR3+). The CDR3 protein is CASSLSIIRGQRELNTQAFF.